The 21 T cell receptor beta chains below were found in one sample sequenced in a study of relationships among human T cell subsets. TCR alpha and beta CDR3s were amplified from mRNA by semiquantitative ARM-PCR. In ARM-PCR, communal superprimers followed tagged nested gene-specific primers for exponential amplification. TCRdb reanalysed the multiplex PCR reads using MiXCR and keeps one entry per CDR3 protein. Here the sample spans fewer than 5,500 distinct CDR3 sequences, 50% to 70% being singletons. Anti-CD4 multisort beads removed cells negatively, then anti-CD8 beads positively selected CD8+ T cells. Sample: CD8+ T cells sorted from blood. These receptors were obtained from a man aged 35-49 years in good health.

V gene TRBV6-5 combines with J gene TRBJ2-7, with D possibly called TRBD1 or TRBD2 (5 bases each). The length of the CDR3 is 14 residues. CDR1 and CDR2 (germline): MNHEY, SVGAGI. V lost 6 bases, J lost 2 bases, and 14 bases lay in between. CDR3 protein: CASSVRGLTYEQYF. DNA for the CDR3: TGTGCCAGCAGCGTACGGGGCTTGACCTACGAGCAGTACTTC.

The chain combines TRBV27 with TRBJ1-6, with D maybe TRBD1 (5 bases). Germline V gene sequence: CDR1 MNHEY, CDR2 SMNVEV (reference sequence). Trimming took off 5 bases at V and 6 bases at J, with 14 bases between the two ends. CDR3 length equals 15 residues. The CDR3 here is CASSQGPGPNSPLHF. DNA of the CDR3: TGTGCCAGCAGTCAGGGCCCGGGGCCTAATTCACCCCTCCACTTT.

The V and J genes are TRBV11-2 and TRBJ1-5, with D maybe TRBD1 (5 bases). Germline lookup yields CDR1 SGHAT and CDR2 FQNNGV. The V and J ends lost 5 bases and 3 bases respectively, with 17 bases between them. The CDR3 consists of 16 residues. In DNA, the CDR3 is TGTGCCAGCAGCCCCGGCGGCAGGGTGACCAATCAGCCCCAGCATTTT. As protein: CASSPGGRVTNQPQHF.

V is TRBV20-1 and J is TRBJ1-1; 7 nucleotides match TRBD1. Germline V gene lookup returns CDR1 DFQATT and CDR2 SNEGSKA (reference sequence). V dropped 0 bases and J dropped 3; count of bases not matched to a gene: 7. The CDR3 length is 15 residues. CDR3 region: CSARDLDRIYTEAFF. As DNA, the CDR3 is TGCAGTGCTAGAGATTTGGACAGGATCTACACTGAAGCTTTCTTT.

This clonotype was found a few times. V is TRBV2 and J is TRBJ2-2; D is ambiguous. This CDR3 contains 12 residues. Trimming took 5 bases from V and 5 from J, leaving 6 bases between them. Germline lookup yields CDR1 SNHLY and CDR2 FYNNEI. CDR3: CASSRVTGELFF. In DNA, the CDR3 is TGTGCCAGCAGTCGGGTTACCGGGGAGCTGTTTTTT. The full variable domain, completed using reference TRBV2 and TRBJ2-2, is EPEVTQTPSHQVTQMGQEVILRCVPISNHLYFYWYRQILGQKVEFLVSFYNNEISEKSEIFDDQFSVERPDGSNFTLKIRSTKLEDSAMYFCASSRVTGELFFGEGSRLTVL.

V is TRBV7-9 and J is TRBJ2-5, with 11 positions matching TRBD1. Losses at the gene ends were 4 bases for V and 10 bases for J; bases not matched to a gene: 8. The CDR3 is 14 amino acids. Germline lookup yields CDR1 SEHNR and CDR2 FQNEAQ (reference sequence). The CDR3, as DNA: TGTGCCAGCAGCTGGACAGGGGGCGATGTCGACCAGTACTTC. Amino acid sequence: CASSWTGGDVDQYF.

The chain is built from TRBV29-1 and TRBJ2-7, with 13 bases aligning to TRBD2. CDR3 length equals 15 residues. The germline CDR1 and CDR2 sequences are SQVTM and ANQGSEA. Losses at the gene ends were 3 bases for V and 4 bases for J; bases not matched to a gene: 6. The CDR3 protein is CSVEWTSGSGYEQYF. CDR3 nucleotide sequence: TGCAGCGTTGAGTGGACTAGCGGGAGCGGGTACGAGCAGTACTTC.

The V call is TRBV10-2, the J call TRBJ2-3; D not resolved. Between the trimmed V and J ends, which lost 4 bases and 5 bases, there was a span of 7 bases. This CDR3 has 12 amino acids. In germline, CDR1 is WSHSY, CDR2 SAAADI. The CDR3: CASSGFIDTQYF. DNA for the CDR3: TGCGCCAGCAGTGGTTTTATAGATACGCAGTATTTT.

The chain carries TRBV29-1 and TRBJ2-1, with 10 bases that match TRBD1. V lost 8 bases, J lost 6 bases, and 10 bases stayed unmatched. The CDR3 totals 14 residues. Germline V gene sequence: CDR1 SQVTM, CDR2 ANQGSEA. CDR3 loop: CSHFERTGGNEQFF. In nucleotides, the CDR3 is TGCAGCCACTTCGAACGGACAGGGGGCAATGAGCAGTTCTTC.

The rearrangement links TRBV27 to TRBJ2-7; 7 nucleotides align to TRBD2. The CDR3 spans 12 residues. Looked up from germline, CDR1 is MNHEY and CDR2 is SMNVEV (reference sequence). Germline trimming cut 6 bases from V and 7 bases from J; bases unmatched to any gene: 6. This CDR3 reads CASRPLGGEQYF. Here the CDR3 DNA reads TGTGCCAGCAGACCCCTCGGGGGGGAGCAGTACTTC.

The chain has TRBV30 and TRBJ2-2, with D perhaps TRBD2 (6 bases). CDR3 length: 14 residues. Germline loops: CDR1 GTSNPN, CDR2 SVGIG (reference sequence). V was pared by 2 bases and J by 5 bases, with 12 bases between. CDR3: CAWSPLGRTGELFF. As DNA, the CDR3 is TGTGCCTGGAGTCCCCTAGGGAGGACCGGGGAGCTGTTTTTT.

In this sample, this clonotype turned up a few times. V usage is TRBV11-2 and J usage is TRBJ2-7; 7 bases fit TRBD1. The germline gives CDR1 SGHAT, CDR2 FQNNGV. V trimming: 1 base; J trimming: 8 bases; junction bases outside the gene matches: 5. The CDR3 is 13 residues long. This chain's CDR3 is CASSLGGQNKQYF. In DNA, the CDR3 is TGTGCCAGCAGCTTAGGGGGACAGAACAAGCAGTACTTC. The full variable domain, its missing parts supplied by reference TRBV11-2 and TRBJ2-7, is EAGVAQSPRYKIIEKRQSVAFWCNPISGHATLYWYQQILGQGPKLLIQFQNNGVVDDSQLPKDRFSAERLKGVDSTLKIQPAKLEDSAVYLCASSLGGQNKQYFGPGTRLTVT.

By sample share, this clonotype is medium-sized (0.01 to 0.1%). J is TRBJ1-1 and V is TRBV12-3 or TRBV12-4, with a weak D call TRBD1 (5 bases). CDR3 length equals 13 residues. V lost 0 bases and J lost 7, with 9 bases in between. The CDR3 protein is CASSLAGAYEAFF. In DNA form, the CDR3 reads TGTGCCAGCAGTTTAGCAGGGGCCTATGAAGCTTTCTTT.

In its sample, this clonotype is hyperexpanded. The chain is built from TRBV11-2 and TRBJ1-5; possibly TRBD1 for D (6 bases). This CDR3 is built from 13 residues. CDR1 is SGHAT and CDR2 is FQNNGV in the germline V gene. The V gene lost 5 bases and the J gene lost 4 bases, with 9 bases spanning the gap. This CDR3 reads CASSTGTNQPQHF. As DNA, the CDR3 is TGTGCCAGCAGCACAGGGACGAATCAGCCCCAGCATTTT.

The chain links TRBV4-2 to TRBJ1-1; D unclear. This CDR3 contains 14 residues. Germline V gene data show CDR1 as LGHNA and CDR2 as YNFKEQ. Trimming pared 1 base from V and 4 bases from J, leaving 10 bases between. CDR3 residues: CASSQGPRGTEAFF. CDR3 sequence (DNA): TGTGCCAGCAGCCAAGGACCCCGGGGCACTGAAGCTTTCTTT.

The chain combines TRBV20-1 with TRBJ2-1; D perhaps matches TRBD2 (6 bases). The CDR3 runs to 11 residues. CDR1 DFQATT and CDR2 SNEGSKA come from the germline V gene (reference sequence). V was shortened by 4 bases and J by 8 bases, with 9 bases between the two germline ends. The CDR3 nucleotides are TGCAGTGCTACACTAGCATATGAGCAGTTCTTC. Its translation: CSATLAYEQFF.

This clonotype was counted a few times. The V and J genes are TRBV13 and TRBJ2-7; 9 bases align to TRBD1. This CDR3 is 14 amino acids long. Trimming cost V 4 bases and J 3 bases; bases outside gene matches: 4. CDR1 and CDR2 (germline): PRHDT, FYEKMQ (reference sequence). CDR3 in DNA: TGTGCCAGCAGCTCACCGGGACAGGGCTACGAGCAGTACTTC. Its protein product is CASSSPGQGYEQYF.

The chain recombines TRBV24-1 with TRBJ2-2, with TRBD1 as a possible D gene (5 bases). The CDR3 sequence is 14 residues long. CDR1 KGHDR and CDR2 SFDVKD come from the germline V gene. Trimming removed 1 base at V and 6 bases at J, with 8 bases between. The CDR3 here is CATSDFQGAGELFF. CDR3 DNA: TGTGCCACCAGTGATTTCCAGGGCGCCGGGGAGCTGTTTTTT.

The chain couples TRBV29-1 to TRBJ2-1; 8 bases are a match to TRBD1. The V segment lost 3 bases and the J segment 3 bases; nucleotides outside the gene matches: 7. Germline V CDR1 and CDR2: SQVTM, ANQGSEA. This CDR3 contains 15 residues. The CDR3 DNA sequence: TGCAGCGTTGATGGGGAACAGGGGGACTACAATGAGCAGTTCTTC. Translated, it gives CSVDGEQGDYNEQFF.

The CDR3 DNA follows: TGTGCCAGCAGTTTCCGGGACAGCTCCTACGAGCAGTACTTC. This translates into CASSFRDSSYEQYF. This sequence joins TRBV27 and TRBJ2-7; 7 bases are a match to TRBD1. CDR1 MNHEY and CDR2 SMNVEV come from the germline V gene (reference sequence). V gave up 3 bases and J gave up 0 bases; unmatched junction bases: 2. The CDR3 totals 14 residues.

The chain uses TRBV27 and TRBJ1-6; D possibly corresponds to TRBD1 (6 bases). CDR3 size: 16 residues. Germline assignment: CDR1 MNHEY and CDR2 SMNVEV (reference sequence). Deletions cut 2 bases from V and 5 bases from J, with 13 bases between. The CDR3 nucleotides read TGTGCCAGCAGTTTAGTAGCCGGGACAAATAATTCACCCCTCCACTTT. As protein: CASSLVAGTNNSPLHF.